This TCR beta chain was sequenced during a study of blood T cell repertoires in COVID-19. In the study overall: Samples taken during acute and convalescent COVID-19 were collected in the United States, Italy and Spain. Sample material is recorded as cDNA or gDNA derived from T cells, B-cell-depleted T cells, or PBMCs.

Trimming cost V 5 bases and J 4 bases; bases outside gene matches: 7. Germline V lookup: CDR1 SGHNT, CDR2 YYREEE (reference sequence). The CDR3 loop spans 14 amino acids. This table comes from immunoSEQ multiplex PCR, and its TCRdb copy is limited to in-frame clones, with some not included. This table holds about 260,000 clones, around 90% found once. Participants, about 18 to 90 years old, spanned approximately 26 US areas. Sequenced: PBMCs or T cells enriched from blood (not recorded which). This clonotype originated in a woman in her twenties or thirties with acute COVID-19. The chain couples TRBV5-4 to TRBJ1-1; 8 bases agree with TRBD1. The DNA for the CDR3 is TGTGCCAGCAGAAATGACAGGGGAACCACTGAAGCTTTCTTT. Its protein product is CASRNDRGTTEAFF.